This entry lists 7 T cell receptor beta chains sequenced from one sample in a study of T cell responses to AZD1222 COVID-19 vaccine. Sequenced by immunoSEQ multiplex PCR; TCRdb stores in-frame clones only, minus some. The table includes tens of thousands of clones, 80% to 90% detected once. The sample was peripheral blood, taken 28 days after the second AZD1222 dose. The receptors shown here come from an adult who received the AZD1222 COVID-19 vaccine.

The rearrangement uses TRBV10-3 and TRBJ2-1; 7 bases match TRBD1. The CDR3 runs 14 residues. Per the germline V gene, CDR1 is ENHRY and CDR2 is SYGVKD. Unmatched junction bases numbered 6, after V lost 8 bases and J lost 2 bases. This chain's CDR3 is CAIRGQAAYNEQFF. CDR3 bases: TGTGCCATCCGAGGACAGGCCGCCTACAATGAGCAGTTCTTC.

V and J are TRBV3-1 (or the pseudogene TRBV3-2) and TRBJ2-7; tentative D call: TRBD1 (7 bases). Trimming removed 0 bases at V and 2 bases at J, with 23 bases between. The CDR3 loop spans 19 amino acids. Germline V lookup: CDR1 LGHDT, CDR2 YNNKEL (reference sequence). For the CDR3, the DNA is TGTGCCAGCAGCCAAGATTGTGGCAGGGGGGAACTTCGGGCCTACGAGCAGTACGTC. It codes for CASSQDCGRGELRAYEQYV.

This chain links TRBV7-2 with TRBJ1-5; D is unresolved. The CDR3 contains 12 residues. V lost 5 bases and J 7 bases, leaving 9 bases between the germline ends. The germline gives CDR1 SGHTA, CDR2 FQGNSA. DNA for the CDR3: TGTGCCAGCAGCGAAGTTGACCAGCCCCAGCATTTT. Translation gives CASSEVDQPQHF. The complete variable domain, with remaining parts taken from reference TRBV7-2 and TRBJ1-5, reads GAGVSQSPSNKVTEKGKDVELRCDPISGHTALYWYRQSLGQGLEFLIYFQGNSAPDKSGLPSDRFSAERTGGSVSTLTIQRTQQEDSAVYLCASSEVDQPQHFGDGTRLSIL.

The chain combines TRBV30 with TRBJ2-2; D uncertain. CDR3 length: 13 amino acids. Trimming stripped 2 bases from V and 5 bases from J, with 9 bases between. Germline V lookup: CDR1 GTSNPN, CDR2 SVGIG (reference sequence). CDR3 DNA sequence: TGTGCCTGGAGTAGCTTTAGGACCGGGGAGCTGTTTTTT. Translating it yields CAWSSFRTGELFF.

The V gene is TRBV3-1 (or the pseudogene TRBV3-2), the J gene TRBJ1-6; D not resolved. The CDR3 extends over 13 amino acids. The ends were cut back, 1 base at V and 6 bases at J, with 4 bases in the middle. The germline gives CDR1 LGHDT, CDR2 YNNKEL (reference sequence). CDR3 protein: CASSQASNSPLHF. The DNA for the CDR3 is TGTGCCAGCAGCCAAGCCAGTAATTCACCCCTCCACTTT.

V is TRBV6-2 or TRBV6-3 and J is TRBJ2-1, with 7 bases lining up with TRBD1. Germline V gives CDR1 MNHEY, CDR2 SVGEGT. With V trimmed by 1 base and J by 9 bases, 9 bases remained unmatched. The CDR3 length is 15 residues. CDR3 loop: CASSYFQTGSIEQFF. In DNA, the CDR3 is TGTGCCAGCAGTTACTTCCAGACAGGGAGTATTGAGCAGTTCTTC.

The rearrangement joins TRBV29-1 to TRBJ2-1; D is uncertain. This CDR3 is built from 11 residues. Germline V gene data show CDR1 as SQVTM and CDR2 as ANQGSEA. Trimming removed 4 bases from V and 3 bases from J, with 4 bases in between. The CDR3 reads CSVVVYNEQFF. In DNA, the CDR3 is TGCAGCGTTGTGGTCTACAATGAGCAGTTCTTC.